The source of this T cell receptor (beta chain) is a study of shared clonotypes between healthy human individuals. Sequenced by immunoSEQ multiplex PCR; TCRdb stores in-frame clones only, minus some. The sample includes roughly 400,000 clones, 90% to 97% of them seen just once. V lost 6 bases and J lost 4, with 15 bases in between. CDR3 length: 15 residues. Germline-derived CDR1 and CDR2 are MDHEN and SYDVKM. This TCR came from a man aged 25 to 45 in good health. The sequenced sample consisted of memory CD8+ T cells sorted from blood. Noted subset: CD45RO+ cells pooled with CCR7-negative TemRA cells. V and J are TRBV28 and TRBJ2-2; D might be TRBD2 (6 bases). CDR3 nucleotides: TGTGCCAGCAGCCCCTATTTGGGGGGCACCGGGGAGCTGTTTTTT. Encoded protein: CASSPYLGGTGELFF.